This section outlines one T cell receptor beta chain sequence together with its context. Antigen specificity is unknown. CDR1 and CDR2 from the germline V gene are MNHNS and SASEGT. The CDR3 sequence is 12 residues long. Trimming left V 8 bases short and J 5 bases short, with 12 bases between. The source of the sample is a study of regulatory T cells in long-lasting Graves disease. Regarding time point: persistent/refractory GD, antithyroid drugs over 5 years with positive TRAb. From PBMCs, RNA was extracted and then used to make the TCR library. Graves' disease was diagnosed by American Thyroid Association guidelines. Study-wide findings and caveats: Persistent disease was associated with favored TRBV28 usage and with favored use of TRBJ1-2 and TRBJ2-5. Persistent patients shared about 3,000 public clonotypes among themselves. Newly diagnosed patients shared fewer, at roughly 970. Reduced TCR diversity was observed in persistent Graves' patients versus newly diagnosed patients.

Through Arm-PCR of CDR3 regions and iRepertoire HTBI primers, TCR beta libraries were built. TCRdb itself ran the multiplex PCR reads through MiXCR, one entry per CDR3 protein. The data contain roughly 500,000 distinct CDR3 sequences, 20% to 25% of them singletons. This TCR was recovered from a female donor with Graves disease. The sample consisted of peripheral blood mononuclear cells (PBMCs), taken when the disease was refractory, from a patient treated with antithyroid drugs. V and J are TRBV6-1 and TRBJ2-5; either TRBD1 or TRBD2 may supply D (6 bases each). The DNA of the CDR3 is TGTGCCAGCCGGGGGCCTTCGGAGACCCAGTACTTC. Translation gives CASRGPSETQYF.